Sequencing of this T cell receptor (beta chain) was carried out in a study of beta chain features in type 1 diabetes. Study findings and constraints: Patients showed naive, central memory and Treg TCRB repertoires that appeared more similar than those of healthy donors. For Type 1 diabetes patients, all four CD4+ subsets carried TCRB CDR3s that were moderately but significantly shorter.

V gave up 7 bases and J gave up 3 bases, with 10 bases separating them. CDR1 and CDR2 from the germline V gene are SQVTM and ANQGSEA. The CDR3 has 12 residues. The study reverse transcribed the entire isolated RNA, so it sequenced expressed TCRB transcripts. Here immunoSEQ multiplex PCR was the method, and the copy in TCRdb shows in-frame clones only, minus some. The sample yields hundreds of thousands of clones, over 12% seen once. The single heparinised draw taken from each donor contained approximately 100 mL of blood on average. A word on this clone: The antigen is unknown.

Sequencing used naive CD4+ T cells from blood. The rearrangement joins TRBV29-1 to TRBJ2-1, with D possibly TRBD1 on 5 matching bases. The clonotype was recovered from a man between 18 and 29 years old with type 1 diabetes. CDR3 bases: TGCAGCGCCCAGGGTGACTACAATGAGCAGTTCTTC. Translation gives CSAQGDYNEQFF.